These 10 T cell receptor beta chains originate from one sample sequenced in a study of blood T cell repertoires in COVID-19. Only in-frame clones appear in the TCRdb table, and some are missing; sequencing was by immunoSEQ multiplex PCR. The sample lists 70,000 or so clones; 70% to 90% were seen once. The sequencing input was peripheral blood. The receptor source for this set is a woman aged 80 or older with acute or convalescent COVID-19.

The chain is built from TRBV2 and TRBJ2-1; D ambiguous. Trimming cost V 5 bases and J 8 bases, with 7 bases left between them. The CDR3 has 11 amino acids. Germline V gene lookup returns CDR1 SNHLY and CDR2 FYNNEI. CDR3 sequence reads: CASSTRDEQFF. In DNA form, the CDR3 reads TGTGCCAGCAGTACCCGAGATGAGCAGTTCTTC.

The J gene is TRBJ1-1, the V gene TRBV6-5; 8 positions agree with TRBD1. J gave up 1 base and V 7 bases, and 2 bases lay outside the gene matches. There are 13 residues in the CDR3. Germline CDR1 is MNHEY and CDR2 is SVGAGI. CDR3 loop: CASTDRGNTEAFF. CDR3 DNA: TGTGCCAGCACCGACAGGGGGAACACTGAAGCTTTCTTT.

The DNA of the CDR3 is TGCGCCAGCGCCAGGACAGAAACCTACGAGCAGTACTTC. Translated: CASARTETYEQYF. The V and J genes are TRBV10-2 and TRBJ2-7, with D perhaps TRBD1 (6 bases). Trimming left V 8 bases short and J 2 bases short, with 13 bases between. Germline V gene data show CDR1 as WSHSY and CDR2 as SAAADI. This CDR3 is built from 13 residues.

Here the CDR3 DNA reads TGTGCCAGCAGGCACGGGGGGGGTTACAATGAGCAGTTCTTC. Its protein product is CASRHGGGYNEQFF. The chain couples TRBV13 to TRBJ2-1; 8 bases are a match to TRBD2. Germline CDR1 is PRHDT and CDR2 is FYEKMQ (reference sequence). CDR3 length equals 14 residues. Trimming cost V 6 bases and J 4 bases; bases outside gene matches: 5. Using reference TRBV13 and TRBJ2-1 for the parts outside the CDR3, the full variable domain is AAGVIQSPRHLIKEKRETATLKCYPIPRHDTVYWYQQGPGQDPQFLISFYEKMQSDKGSIPDRFSAQQFSDYHSELNMSSLELGDSALYFCASRHGGGYNEQFFGPGTRLTVL.

This sequence joins TRBV28 and TRBJ2-5; 7 bases are shared with TRBD2. J was trimmed by 2 bases and V by 6 bases; bases with no gene match: 3. CDR3 length: 13 amino acids. The V gene's germline CDR1 is MDHEN and CDR2 SYDVKM. CDR3 region: CASSSAGQETQYF. In DNA form, the CDR3 reads TGTGCCAGCAGCTCAGCGGGACAAGAGACCCAGTACTTC.

The chain is built from TRBV6-1 and TRBJ1-6, with D unclear. The ends were cut back, 0 bases at V and 7 bases at J, with 4 bases in the middle. Germline V lookup: CDR1 MNHNS, CDR2 SASEGT. The CDR3 contains 13 residues. CDR3: CASSEARNSPLHF. The CDR3 bases are TGTGCCAGCAGTGAAGCGAGAAATTCACCCCTCCACTTT.

The chain uses TRBV27 and TRBJ2-1; the match to TRBD2 covers 8 bases. Germline V gives CDR1 MNHEY, CDR2 SMNVEV (reference sequence). With V trimmed by 7 bases and J by 0 bases, 11 bases remained unmatched. This CDR3 region has 17 residues. The CDR3 reads CASTAGGGQFSYNEQFF. In DNA form, the CDR3 reads TGTGCCAGCACCGCCGGGGGGGGGCAATTCTCCTACAATGAGCAGTTCTTC.

This clone was observed a single time. The chain uses TRBV24-1 and TRBJ1-5; D possibly corresponds to TRBD1 (5 bases). The CDR3 loop spans 13 amino acids. The V end was cut by 5 bases, the J end by 3 bases, with 7 bases between. Germline-derived CDR1 and CDR2 are KGHDR and SFDVKD. CDR3 amino acids: CATSARDNQPQHF. The CDR3 DNA sequence: TGTGCCACCAGTGCCAGGGACAATCAGCCCCAGCATTTT.

This chain joins TRBV27 and TRBJ2-1; 7 positions agree with TRBD2. Germline V gives CDR1 MNHEY, CDR2 SMNVEV (reference sequence). With V trimmed by 8 bases and J by 5 bases, 9 bases remained unmatched. This CDR3 has 14 residues. CDR3 sequence (DNA): TGTGCCAGCCATCGACGGGAGGACCACAATGAGCAGTTCTTC. It codes for CASHRREDHNEQFF.

The chain joins TRBV7-2 to TRBJ2-7; 7 bases are shared with TRBD2. This CDR3 contains 13 residues. V lost 4 bases to trimming and J lost 2 bases; unmatched junction nucleotides: 2. Looked up from germline, CDR1 is SGHTA and CDR2 is FQGNSA. Here the CDR3 reads CASSSSGAYEQYF. The CDR3, as DNA: TGTGCCAGCAGCTCTAGCGGCGCCTACGAGCAGTACTTC.